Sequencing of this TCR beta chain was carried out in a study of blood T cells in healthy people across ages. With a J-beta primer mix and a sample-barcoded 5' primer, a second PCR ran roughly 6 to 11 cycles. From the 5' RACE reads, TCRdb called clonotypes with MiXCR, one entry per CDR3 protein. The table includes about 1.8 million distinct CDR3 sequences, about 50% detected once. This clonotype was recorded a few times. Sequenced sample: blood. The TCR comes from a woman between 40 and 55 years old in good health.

CDR3 residues: CASSPGLAHQETQYF. The CDR3 bases are TGTGCCAGCAGTCCCGGACTAGCCCACCAAGAGACCCAGTACTTC. The chain combines TRBV3-1 with TRBJ2-5; 8 positions agree with TRBD2. This CDR3 has 15 residues. Per germline, CDR1 LGHDT and CDR2 YNNKEL (reference sequence). V was clipped by 6 bases and J by 0 bases; unmatched bases: 6.